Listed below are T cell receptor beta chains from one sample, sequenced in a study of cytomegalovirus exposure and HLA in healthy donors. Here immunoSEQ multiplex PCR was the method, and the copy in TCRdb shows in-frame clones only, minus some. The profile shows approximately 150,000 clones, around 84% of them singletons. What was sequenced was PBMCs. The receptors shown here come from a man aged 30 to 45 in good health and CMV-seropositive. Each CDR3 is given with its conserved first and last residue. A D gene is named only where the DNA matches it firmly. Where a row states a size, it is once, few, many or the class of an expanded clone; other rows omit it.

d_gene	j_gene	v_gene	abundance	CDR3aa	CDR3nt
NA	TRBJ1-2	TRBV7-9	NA	CASSLAAAYGYTF	TGTGCCAGCAGCTTAGCGGCCGCCTATGGCTACACCTTC
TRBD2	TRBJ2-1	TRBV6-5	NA	CASSLAALNEQFF	TGTGCCAGCAGTCTAGCGGCCCTCAATGAGCAGTTCTTC
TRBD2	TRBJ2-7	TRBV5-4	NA	CASSLDGRAAYEQYF	TGTGCCAGCAGCTTGGACGGGAGGGCCGCCTACGAGCAGTACTTC
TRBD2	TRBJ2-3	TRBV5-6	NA	CASSVGGLTGTKPYF	TGTGCCAGCAGCGTTGGGGGATTAACCGGGACTAAGCCGTATTTT
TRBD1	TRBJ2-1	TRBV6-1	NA	CANKRQGQYDEQFF	TGTGCCAACAAAAGACAGGGTCAGTACGATGAGCAGTTCTTC
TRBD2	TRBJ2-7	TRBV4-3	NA	CASSQEAGLAYEQYF	TGCGCCAGCAGCCAAGAAGCGGGACTAGCCTACGAGCAGTACTTC
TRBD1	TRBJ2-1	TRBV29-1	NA	CSAYDRGRVHEQFF	TGCAGCGCCTATGACAGGGGGCGCGTTCATGAGCAGTTCTTC
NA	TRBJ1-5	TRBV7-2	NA	CASSLAGGVQPQHF	TGTGCCAGCAGCTTAGCGGGAGGGGTCCAGCCCCAGCATTTT
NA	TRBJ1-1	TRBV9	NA	CASSVGGGGYTEAFF	TGTGCCAGCAGCGTAGGGGGTGGAGGGTACACTGAAGCTTTCTTT
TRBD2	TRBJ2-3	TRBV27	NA	CASSLLGVAGVGDTQYF	TGTGCCAGCAGTTTATTGGGGGTAGCGGGAGTCGGGGATACGCAGTATTTT
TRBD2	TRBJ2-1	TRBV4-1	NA	CASSQEGGSYNEQFF	TGCGCCAGCAGCCAAGAGGGGGGGTCCTACAATGAGCAGTTCTTC
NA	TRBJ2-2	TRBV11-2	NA	CASSLPGGKNTGELFF	TGTGCCAGCAGCTTACCAGGGGGGAAGAACACCGGGGAGCTGTTTTTT
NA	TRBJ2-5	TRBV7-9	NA	CASSGSQETQYF	TGTGCCAGCAGCGGGAGCCAAGAGACCCAGTACTTC
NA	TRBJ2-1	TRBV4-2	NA	CASSQDLEGGYNEQFF	TGTGCCAGCAGCCAAGATTTAGAGGGAGGCTACAATGAGCAGTTCTTC
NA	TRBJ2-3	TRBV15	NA	CATSRDVLAGDTQYF	TGTGCCACCAGCAGAGATGTGCTAGCTGGAGATACGCAGTATTTT
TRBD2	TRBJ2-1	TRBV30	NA	CAWLKGREGWPYNEQFF	TGTGCCTGGCTCAAGGGGCGGGAGGGGTGGCCCTACAATGAGCAGTTCTTC
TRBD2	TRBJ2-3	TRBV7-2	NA	CASNELAVLTDTQYF	TGTGCCAGCAACGAACTAGCGGTACTCACAGATACGCAGTATTTT
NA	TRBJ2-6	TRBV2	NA	CASSEPGTGANVLTF	TGTGCCAGCAGTGAGCCGGGGACTGGGGCCAACGTCCTGACTTTC
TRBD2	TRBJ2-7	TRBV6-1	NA	CASSPQGGSYEQYF	TGTGCCAGCAGTCCCCAGGGCGGGAGCTACGAGCAGTACTTC
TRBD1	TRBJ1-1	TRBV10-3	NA	CAIRGRQGATEAFF	TGTGCCATCAGGGGGCGACAGGGGGCCACTGAAGCTTTCTTT
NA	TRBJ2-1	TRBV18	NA	CASSPPGYNEQFF	TGTGCCAGCTCACCTCCCGGCTACAATGAGCAGTTCTTC
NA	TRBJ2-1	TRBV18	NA	CASSPIAGSYNEQFF	TGTGCCAGCTCACCCATTGCGGGATCCTACAATGAGCAGTTCTTC
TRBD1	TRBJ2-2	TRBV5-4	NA	CASARGQGFANTGELFF	TGTGCCAGCGCCCGAGGACAGGGGTTCGCGAACACCGGGGAGCTGTTTTTT
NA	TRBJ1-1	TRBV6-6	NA	CASSYESSEAFF	TGTGCCAGCAGTTACGAGTCCTCTGAAGCTTTCTTT
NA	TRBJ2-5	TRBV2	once	CASRLGQQETQYF	TGTGCCAGCAGATTAGGACAGCAAGAGACCCAGTACTTC
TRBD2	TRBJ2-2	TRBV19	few	CASSIVFAGGTGELFF	TGTGCCAGTAGTATAGTCTTTGCGGGAGGAACCGGGGAGCTGTTTTTT
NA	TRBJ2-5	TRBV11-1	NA	CASSYRVALEAQYF	TGTGCCAGCAGCTACAGGGTCGCATTGGAGGCCCAGTACTTC
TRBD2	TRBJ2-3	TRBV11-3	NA	CASSLDTSGRTDTQYF	TGTGCCAGCAGCTTAGATACTAGCGGGCGCACAGATACGCAGTATTTT
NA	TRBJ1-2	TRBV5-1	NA	CASRPDSSQPYGYTF	TGCGCCAGCAGACCTGACAGTAGTCAGCCCTATGGCTACACCTTC
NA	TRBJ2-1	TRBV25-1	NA	CASSVEHEQFF	TGTGCCAGCAGTGTCGAACACGAGCAGTTCTTC
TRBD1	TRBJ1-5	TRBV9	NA	CASSVGQGSYNQPQHF	TGTGCCAGCAGCGTTGGACAGGGTAGTTATAATCAGCCCCAGCATTTT
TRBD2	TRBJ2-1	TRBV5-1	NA	CASGGQGQTLAGDNEQFF	TGCGCCAGCGGAGGTCAGGGACAAACACTAGCGGGGGACAATGAGCAGTTCTTC
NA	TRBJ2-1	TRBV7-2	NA	CASTLVLSYNEQFF	TGTGCCAGTACTTTGGTACTGTCCTACAATGAGCAGTTCTTC
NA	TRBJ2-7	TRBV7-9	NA	CASSLMSYEQYF	TGTGCCAGCAGCCTCATGAGCTACGAGCAGTACTTC
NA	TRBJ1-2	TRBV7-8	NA	CASSPGLDGYTF	TGTGCCAGCAGCCCAGGGCTGGATGGCTACACCTTC
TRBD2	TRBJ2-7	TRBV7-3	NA	CASSSSGVYEQYF	TGTGCCAGCAGCTCCAGCGGGGTCTACGAGCAGTACTTC
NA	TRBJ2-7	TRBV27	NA	CASSLASSYEQYF	TGTGCCAGCAGTTTGGCATCCTCCTACGAGCAGTACTTC
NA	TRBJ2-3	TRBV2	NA	CASSDLATDTQYF	TGTGCCAGCAGTGACCTAGCCACAGATACGCAGTATTTT
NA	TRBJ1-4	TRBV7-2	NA	CASSLGRGEKLFF	TGTGCCAGCAGCTTAGGAAGGGGTGAAAAACTGTTTTTT
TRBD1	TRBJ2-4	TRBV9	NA	CASSAGQGRGVQYF	TGTGCCAGCAGCGCCGGACAGGGCAGGGGCGTTCAGTACTTC
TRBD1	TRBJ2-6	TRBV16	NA	CASSSNQDRVDSGANVLTF	TGTGCCAGCAGCTCCAACCAAGACAGGGTTGATTCTGGGGCCAACGTCCTGACTTTC
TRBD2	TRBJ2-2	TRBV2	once	CASTETSGFTGELFF	TGTGCCAGCACAGAGACTAGCGGGTTTACCGGGGAGCTGTTTTTT
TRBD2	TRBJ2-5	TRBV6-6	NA	CASSYGLAGVETQYF	TGTGCCAGCAGTTACGGGCTAGCGGGAGTAGAGACCCAGTACTTC
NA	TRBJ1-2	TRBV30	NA	CAWTILGGGVSGYTF	TGTGCCTGGACCATCCTCGGGGGTGGGGTTAGTGGCTACACCTTC
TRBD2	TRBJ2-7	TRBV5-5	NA	CASSTRTSGSHEQYF	TGTGCCAGCAGCACCCGGACTAGCGGGAGTCACGAGCAGTACTTC
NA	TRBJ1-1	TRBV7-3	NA	CASSLGQHTEAFF	TGTGCCAGCAGCTTAGGACAGCACACTGAAGCTTTCTTT
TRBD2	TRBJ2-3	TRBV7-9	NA	CASSAGLADTQYF	TGTGCCAGCAGCGCCGGACTAGCTGATACGCAGTATTTT
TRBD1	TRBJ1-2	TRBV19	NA	CASSLKQGARGYTF	TGTGCCAGTAGTCTAAAACAGGGGGCGCGTGGCTACACCTTC
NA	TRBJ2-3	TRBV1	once	CTSSRRNKEGTDTQYF	TGCACCAGCAGCCGGAGGAATAAGGAAGGAACAGATACGCAGTATTTT
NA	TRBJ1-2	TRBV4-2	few	CASSQSSGVYDGYTF	TGTGCCAGCAGCCAAAGTTCAGGGGTCTACGATGGCTACACCTTC
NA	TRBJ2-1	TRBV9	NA	CASSPMGGQNNEQFF	TGTGCCAGCAGTCCCATGGGGGGACAGAACAATGAGCAGTTCTTC
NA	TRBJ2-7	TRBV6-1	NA	CASSEARSSYEQYF	TGTGCCAGCAGTGAAGCTCGTAGCTCCTACGAGCAGTACTTC
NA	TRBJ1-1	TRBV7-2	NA	CASSLGGRVGTEAFF	TGTGCCAGCAGCTTAGGCGGCCGGGTAGGCACTGAAGCTTTCTTT